Listed below are T cell receptor beta chains from one sample, sequenced in a study of blood T cell repertoires in COVID-19. Sequencing used immunoSEQ multiplex PCR; TCRdb keeps in-frame clones, though not all of them. The sample holds about 24,000 clones, roughly 83% seen once. The sequencing input was peripheral blood. The receptor source for this set is a human donor with active COVID-19. The donor label of this sample is uncertain. CDR3s include the opening cysteine and the closing phenylalanine or tryptophan. The order of the fields is D gene, V gene, clone size, J gene, CDR3 DNA, CDR3 protein. The D gene is left open where the match is weak. The size of a clone is reported for some rows only, either as once, few or many, or as a class for expanded clones.

>TRBD1|TRBV19|-|TRBJ1-6
TGTGCCAGTAGTATTGGGACAGGACTTAATTCACCCCTCCACTTT
CASSIGTGLNSPLHF
>-|TRBV19|once|TRBJ1-3
TGTGCCAGTAGTCCGGGGATGACCGGAAACACCATATATTTT
CASSPGMTGNTIYF
>-|TRBV28|-|TRBJ1-2
TGTGCCAGCAGTTTCTCGGGGGGTGGCTACACCTTC
CASSFSGGGYTF
>-|TRBV29-1|-|TRBJ1-2
TGCAGCGTTGCACAGAACTATGGCTACACCTTC
CSVAQNYGYTF
>-|TRBV19|-|TRBJ2-1
TGTGCCAGTATTCTAGGAGCAGCGGCCCATGAGCAGTTCTTC
CASILGAAAHEQFF
>TRBD1|TRBV29-1|-|TRBJ2-4
TGCAGCGTCGGACAGGGGCTAGCCAAAAACATTCAGTACTTC
CSVGQGLAKNIQYF
>-|TRBV7-3|-|TRBJ2-3
TGTGCCAGCAGCTTAGCGGGACAGAGGACAGATACGCAGTATTTT
CASSLAGQRTDTQYF
>TRBD1|TRBV11-3|-|TRBJ2-3
TGTGCCAGCAGCCAGGACAGGGTGGATACGCAGTATTTT
CASSQDRVDTQYF
>-|TRBV6-5|-|TRBJ2-1
TGTGCCAGCAGTTACGTGCGGACTGAAGCCAACAATGAGCAGTTCTTC
CASSYVRTEANNEQFF
>-|TRBV7-9|-|TRBJ2-2
TGTGCCAGCAGCGGGCCGCCGGGTCCCCAGGGGAACACCGGGGAGCTGTTTTTT
CASSGPPGPQGNTGELFF
>TRBD2|TRBV19|-|TRBJ2-7
TGTGCCAGTAGTCACTCCCGACTAGCGGGGTGGTTCCCCTCCTACGAGCAGTACTTC
CASSHSRLAGWFPSYEQYF
>-|TRBV19|-|TRBJ1-1
TGTGCCAGTAGTCCCCTCCTCTTGGGGAGGAACACTGAAGCTTTCTTT
CASSPLLLGRNTEAFF
>-|TRBV30|-|TRBJ1-6
TGTGCCTGGGCAGGGTCGAACTCCTATAATTCACCCCTCCACTTT
CAWAGSNSYNSPLHF
>TRBD1|TRBV4-1|-|TRBJ1-5
TGCGCCAGCAGCCAGGATGGACAGGGGGCCCCCAATCAGCCCCAGCATTTT
CASSQDGQGAPNQPQHF
>-|TRBV9|-|TRBJ2-3
TGTGCCAGCAGCGAGAGCGGCACAGATACGCAGTATTTT
CASSESGTDTQYF
>-|TRBV5-1|-|TRBJ2-3
TGCGCCAGCAGCCCCGTCAGCGGGAGCACAGATACGCAGTATTTT
CASSPVSGSTDTQYF
>TRBD2|TRBV5-1|-|TRBJ2-3
TGCGCCAGCAGCCGTGCGGGAGGGCGCGCAGATACGCAGTATTTT
CASSRAGGRADTQYF
>-|TRBV11-2|-|TRBJ2-3
TGTGCCAGCAGCTTAGATGATGCAAACACCGATACGCAGTATTTT
CASSLDDANTDTQYF
>-|TRBV28|-|TRBJ1-3
TGTGCCAGCAGTCTTGGACAGCACCCGGGAAACACCATATATTTT
CASSLGQHPGNTIYF
>TRBD1|TRBV5-4|-|TRBJ1-2
TGTGCCAGCAGCTTCAAGGGGGCTGGTGGCTACACCTTC
CASSFKGAGGYTF
>TRBD2|TRBV15|few|TRBJ2-3
TGTGCCACCAGCACCCCAGCTCCGGGACTAGCTGCAGATACGCAGTATTTT
CATSTPAPGLAADTQYF
>TRBD1|TRBV6-5|-|TRBJ2-1
TGTGCCAGCAGTTACCGACAGGGGGCCGATGAGCAGTTCTTC
CASSYRQGADEQFF
>TRBD2|TRBV9|-|TRBJ2-7
TGTGCCAGCAGCGGATTCGTGACTAGCGGGGTTGGCGAGCAGTACTTC
CASSGFVTSGVGEQYF
>-|TRBV5-4|once|TRBJ1-5
TGTGCCAGCAGCTCCGACCTCGGAACAGGGAATCAGCCCCAGCATTTT
CASSSDLGTGNQPQHF
>TRBD2|TRBV14|-|TRBJ2-1
TGTGCCAGCAGCCCGTGGACTAGCGGGACCTATGAGCAGTTCTTC
CASSPWTSGTYEQFF
>-|TRBV9|-|TRBJ2-2
TGTGCCAGCAGCGTAGCTACAGGGCTAGCGGACACCGGGGAGCTGTTTTTT
CASSVATGLADTGELFF
>TRBD1|TRBV18|-|TRBJ1-5
TGTGCCAGCTCACCGTTCGACAGGGACAATCAGCCCCAGCATTTT
CASSPFDRDNQPQHF
>-|TRBV7-2|-|TRBJ2-7
TGTGCCAGCAGCTTAGCCCCTTCTAACGAGCAGTACTTC
CASSLAPSNEQYF
>TRBD1|TRBV28|-|TRBJ1-4
TGTGCCAGCAGCCCCCCCACCGGGACAGAGAATGAAAAACTGTTTTTT
CASSPPTGTENEKLFF
>-|TRBV4-3|-|TRBJ2-7
TGCGCCAGCAGCCAAGTAAGCTACTACGAGCAGTACTTC
CASSQVSYYEQYF
>-|TRBV19|-|TRBJ2-7
TGTGCCAGTAGTAGAGCGGAGGTCGGCGAGCAGTACTTC
CASSRAEVGEQYF
>TRBD2|TRBV9|-|TRBJ2-7
TGTGCCAGCAGCGGAGGGCTAGCGGGGCTCTACGAGCAGTACTTC
CASSGGLAGLYEQYF
>-|TRBV14|-|TRBJ2-1
TGTGCCAGCAGCCAAGTTCTAGACAGACGGTTCTTC
CASSQVLDRRFF
>TRBD2|TRBV7-3|-|TRBJ2-3
TGTGCCAGCAGCTTCGGACTAGCGGGATTAGATACGCAGTATTTT
CASSFGLAGLDTQYF
>TRBD2|TRBV7-9|-|TRBJ2-7
TGTGCCAGCACCAAATATCCGGCGGGAGGCCCCTCCTACGAGCAGTACTTC
CASTKYPAGGPSYEQYF
>TRBD1|TRBV7-3|once|TRBJ2-2
TGTGCCAGCAGCAGACAGGGGGCGAACACCGGGGAGCTGTTTTTT
CASSRQGANTGELFF
>-|TRBV2|-|TRBJ1-2
TGTGCCTGCCGCAGGGATGACTATGGCTACACCTTC
CACRRDDYGYTF